The 14 T cell receptor beta chains reported below all come from one sample, sequenced in a study of blood T cells in healthy people across ages. Combining a sample-barcoded 5' primer with a J-beta primer mix, a second PCR ran for roughly 7 to 11 cycles. MiXCR, run by TCRdb on the 5' RACE reads, gives a single entry per CDR3 protein. The sample shows approximately 680,000 distinct CDR3 sequences, approximately 29% of them seen only once. Sequencing was carried out using blood. The receptors here all came from a woman of 80 years or more in good health.

In this sample, this clonotype turned up a few times. The DNA of the CDR3 is TGCAGTGCTAGACAGGGGCACGGCAATCAGCCCCAGCATTTT. This sequence encodes CSARQGHGNQPQHF. The gene calls are TRBV20-1 and TRBJ1-5; perhaps TRBD1 as D (6 bases). Trimming stripped 2 bases from V and 2 bases from J, with 10 bases between. The CDR3 has 14 amino acids. Germline V gene sequence: CDR1 DFQATT, CDR2 SNEGSKA (reference sequence).

This clonotype has a handful of counts. A much bigger clone sits one base away, suggesting this may be a read error. The gene calls are TRBV6-1 and TRBJ2-2, with 8 bases identical to TRBD1. The CDR3 loop spans 15 amino acids. Germline values: CDR1 MNHNS, CDR2 SASEGT. CDR3 loop: CASSQGQGNTGERFF. The CDR3 bases are TGTGCCAGCAGCCAAGGACAGGGAAACACCGGGGAGCGGTTTTTT.

As to this clonotype: A much larger clone lies one base from this, so it may be a read error. The chain links TRBV25-1 to TRBJ2-3, with 9 bases fitting TRBD2. The germline CDR1 and CDR2 sequences are MGHDK and SYGVNS. The CDR3 length is 16 residues. The CDR3 nucleotides are TGTGTCAGCAGTGACCCCCAGCTAGCGGGGACAGATACGCAGTATTTT. Protein product: CVSSDPQLAGTDTQYF.

V gene TRBV3-1 combines with J gene TRBJ2-7; D unclear. Germline loops: CDR1 LGHDT, CDR2 YNNKEL (reference sequence). The CDR3 length is 14 residues. V gave up 0 bases and J gave up 5 bases, with 11 bases separating them. The CDR3, as DNA: TGTGCCAGCAGCCAAGATCGCCGCGCCAACGAGCAGTACTTC. Its protein product is CASSQDRRANEQYF.

A note on this clonotype: Given a much more abundant clone one base away, this may be a read error. The chain combines TRBV2 with TRBJ2-1; TRBD1 or TRBD2 may be the D gene (5 bases each). The CDR3 length is 12 residues. Germline assignment: CDR1 SNHLY and CDR2 FYNNEI. CDR3 sequence reads: CTNSEGPNEQFF. CDR3 DNA: TGTACCAATTCTGAGGGACCCAATGAGCAGTTCTTC.

The chain carries TRBV28 and TRBJ1-5, with D possibly being TRBD1 (5 bases). Germline CDR1 is MDHEN and CDR2 is SYDVKM. This CDR3 comprises 13 residues. V shed 7 bases and J shed 4 bases, with 11 bases lying between them. CDR3 bases: TGTGCCAGCAACTCGCAGGGAAATCAGCCCCAGCATTTT. It codes for CASNSQGNQPQHF.

The sample holds many counts of this clonotype. The rearrangement links TRBV7-6 to TRBJ2-3; TRBD1 matches at 12 bases. The CDR3 consists of 16 residues. CDR1 SGHVS and CDR2 FNYEAQ come from the germline V gene. The junction had 5 bases not matched to a gene; V was cut back by 4 bases and J by 3 bases. The chain's CDR3 is CASSSGDRGRTDTQYF. In DNA form, the CDR3 reads TGTGCCAGCAGCTCAGGGGACAGGGGGCGAACAGATACGCAGTATTTT.

This clonotype was seen repeatedly, ten times or more. The chain carries TRBV6-1 and TRBJ2-1; no clear D. V lost 4 bases to trimming and J lost 5 bases, with 6 bases between them. This CDR3 region has 12 residues. From germline, CDR1 is MNHNS and CDR2 SASEGT. In DNA form, the CDR3 reads TGTGCCAGCAGTGCCCTAAACAATGAGCAGTTCTTC. Translated: CASSALNNEQFF.

This clonotype was seen only a few times. The V gene is TRBV28, the J gene TRBJ2-1; the D call may be TRBD1 or TRBD2 (7 bases each). The CDR3 contains 14 residues. The V end was cut by 3 bases, the J end by 5 bases, with 11 bases between. Germline V lookup: CDR1 MDHEN, CDR2 SYDVKM. CDR3 coding DNA: TGTGCCAGCAGTTTTCAGGGGGGGGACAATGAGCAGTTCTTC. Protein: CASSFQGGDNEQFF.

This clonotype occurred many times. J is TRBJ2-5 and V is TRBV7-2, with 7 positions matching TRBD2. Per the germline V gene, CDR1 is SGHTA and CDR2 is FQGNSA. V lost 5 bases and J lost 3; bases outside the gene matches: 9. The CDR3 is 15 amino acids. For the CDR3, the DNA is TGTGCCAGCAGCGGAGGTTACGGGGGGAAAGAGACCCAGTACTTC. Translating gives CASSGGYGGKETQYF.

This clonotype was found many times. The chain uses TRBV12-3 or TRBV12-4 and TRBJ2-7; D is perhaps TRBD1 or TRBD2 (6 bases each). V was trimmed by 6 bases and J by 3 bases, leaving 15 bases between them. CDR3 length equals 14 residues. CDR3 region: CASSPSGGFYEQYF. CDR3 coding DNA: TGTGCCAGCAGCCCTTCCGGGGGCTTCTACGAGCAGTACTTC.

This clonotype came up many times. The chain recombines TRBV2 with TRBJ1-2; D is ambiguous. Germline CDR1 and CDR2: SNHLY and FYNNEI. V was pared by 7 bases and J by 0 bases, with 6 bases between. The CDR3 is 12 amino acids. The CDR3 reads CASNQANYGYTF. DNA for the CDR3: TGTGCCAGCAACCAAGCTAACTATGGCTACACCTTC.

The chain links TRBV30 to TRBJ1-2; D gene unclear. CDR1 and CDR2 (germline): GTSNPN, SVGIG (reference sequence). Trimming removed 5 bases at V and 4 bases at J, with 8 bases between. CDR3 length: 11 amino acids. Here the CDR3 reads CAWQQSYGYTF. DNA for the CDR3: TGTGCCTGGCAGCAGAGCTATGGCTACACCTTC. The whole variable domain, remainder taken from reference TRBV30 and TRBJ1-2, is SQTIHQWPATLVQPVGSPLSLECTVEGTSNPNLYWYRQAAGRGLQLLFYSVGIGQISSEVPQNLSASRPQDRQFILSSKKLLLSDSGFYLCAWQQSYGYTFGSGTRLTVV.

Only a few counts were recorded for this clonotype. A much larger clone lies a single base off, so this may be a read error. The chain carries TRBV6-1 and TRBJ2-1; 8 bases are shared with TRBD2. This CDR3 has 16 amino acids. V was clipped by 1 base and J by 9 bases; unmatched bases: 11. CDR1 and CDR2 (germline): MNHNS, SASEGT. CDR3 amino acids: CASSEVERGILGEQFF. In DNA, the CDR3 is TGTGCCAGCAGTGAAGTTGAGCGGGGGATTTTGGGTGAGCAGTTCTTC.